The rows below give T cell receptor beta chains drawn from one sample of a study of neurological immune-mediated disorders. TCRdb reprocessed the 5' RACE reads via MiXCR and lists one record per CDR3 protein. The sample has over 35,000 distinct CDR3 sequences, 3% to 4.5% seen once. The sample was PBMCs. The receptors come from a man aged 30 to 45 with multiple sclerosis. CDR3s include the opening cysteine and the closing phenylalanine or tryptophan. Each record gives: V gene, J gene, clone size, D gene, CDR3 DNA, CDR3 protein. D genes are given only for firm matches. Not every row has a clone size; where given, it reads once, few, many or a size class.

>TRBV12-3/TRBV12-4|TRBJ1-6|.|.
TGTGCCAGCAGTTTTAAGCGAACAGGAGATTCACCCCTCCACTTT
CASSFKRTGDSPLHF
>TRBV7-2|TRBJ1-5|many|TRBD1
TGTGCCAGCAGCCTCGGGACAGGGGATCAGCCCCAGCATTTT
CASSLGTGDQPQHF
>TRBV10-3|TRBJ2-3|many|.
TGTGCCATCTCGTCAGGGGTGGCGCAGTATTTT
CAISSGVAQYF
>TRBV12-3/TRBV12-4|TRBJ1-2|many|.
TGTGCCAGCAGTTTAAAGGGACGTGGTGGCTACACCTTC
CASSLKGRGGYTF
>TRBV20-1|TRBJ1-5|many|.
.
CSASVGTGNQPQNF
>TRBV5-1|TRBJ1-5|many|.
TGCGCCAGCAGCTTGGCCCAGGGTGATCAGCCCCAGCATTTT
CASSLAQGDQPQHF
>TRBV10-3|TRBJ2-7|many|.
TGTGCCATCAGTGTGAGAGATGGGGGCCTCCTATACGAGCAGTACTTC
CAISVRDGGLLYEQYF
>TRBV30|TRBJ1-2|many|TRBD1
TGTGCCGGAACAGGGGGCCGAAACTATGGCTACACCTTC
CAGTGGRNYGYTF
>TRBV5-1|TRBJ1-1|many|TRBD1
TGCGCCAGCAGCGTCCAGGGGGCCCACCCTGAAGCTTTCTTT
CASSVQGAHPEAFF
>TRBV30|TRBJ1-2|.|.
TGTGCCTGGAGTACATATGGCTACACCTTC
CAWSTYGYTF
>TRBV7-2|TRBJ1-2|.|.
TGTGCCAGCAGCTTAGTTGCAGGGGAGGACTATGGCTACACCTTC
CASSLVAGEDYGYTF
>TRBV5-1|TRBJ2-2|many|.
TGCGCCAGCAGCCCAGTAGACACCGGGGAGCTGTTTTTT
CASSPVDTGELFF
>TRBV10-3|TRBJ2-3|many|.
TGTGCCACCGCCGGCAGGATTAGCACAGATACGCAGTATTTT
CATAGRISTDTQYF
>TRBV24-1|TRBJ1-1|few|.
TGTGCCACCAGTGCTGGACAGACGAACACTGAAGCTTTCTTT
CATSAGQTNTEAFF
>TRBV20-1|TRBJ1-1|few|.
TGCAGTGCTACCGGGACACCGGGGAACACTGAAGCTTTCTTT
CSATGTPGNTEAFF
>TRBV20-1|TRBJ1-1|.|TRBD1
TGCAGTGCTGGTCCCGGGACAGTTATCGCTGAAGCTTTCTTT
CSAGPGTVIAEAFF
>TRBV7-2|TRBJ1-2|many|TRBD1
TGTGCCAGCAGCTTAGAAGAAGGGGGCCTTAACTATGGCTACACCTTC
CASSLEEGGLNYGYTF
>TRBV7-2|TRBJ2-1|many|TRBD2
TGTGCCAGCAGCTTAATGGCGGGGGCCTACAATGAGCAGTTCTTC
CASSLMAGAYNEQFF
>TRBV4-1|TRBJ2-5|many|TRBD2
TGCGCCAGCAGCCCGGAAAAGGGACTACTCCAAGAGACCCAGTACTTC
CASSPEKGLLQETQYF
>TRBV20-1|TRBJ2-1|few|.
TGCAGTGCAAAAACCGGGACGGCGACCTACAATGAGCAGTTCTTC
CSAKTGTATYNEQFF
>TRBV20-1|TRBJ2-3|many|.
TGCAGTGCTAGTAGGCAGGGGACCTCAGATACGCAGTATTTT
CSASRQGTSDTQYF
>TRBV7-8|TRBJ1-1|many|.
TGTGCCAGCAGCTTCAACCAAGCCCTCAGGAGGAACACTGAAGCTTTCTTT
CASSFNQALRRNTEAFF
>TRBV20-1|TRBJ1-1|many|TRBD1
TGCAGTGCTCCCGCCGGGACAGGGTCGGGCGCTGAAGCTTTCTTT
CSAPAGTGSGAEAFF
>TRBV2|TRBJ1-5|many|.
TGTGCCAGCAGAGATGACGCCTCTAGCAATCAGCCCCAGCATTTT
CASRDDASSNQPQHF
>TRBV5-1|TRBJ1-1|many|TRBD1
TGCGCCAGCAGCTTCGAACGGGGACAGGGTATCACTGAAGCTTTCTTT
CASSFERGQGITEAFF
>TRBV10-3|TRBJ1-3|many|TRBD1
TGTGCCGCCCAGGCGACAGGGGCTTCTGGAAACACCATATATTTT
CAAQATGASGNTIYF
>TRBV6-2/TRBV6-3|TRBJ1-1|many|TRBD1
TGTGCCAGCAGTCCACTCTGGACAGGGGGGTACACTGAAGCTTTCTTT
CASSPLWTGGYTEAFF
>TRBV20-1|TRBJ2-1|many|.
TGCAGTGCTAGCCCAGGGGCACACTACAATGAGCAGTTCTTC
CSASPGAHYNEQFF
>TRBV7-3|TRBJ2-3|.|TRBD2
TGTGCCAGCAGCAAAGGGACTAGCATAGGTGCAGATACGCAGTATTTT
CASSKGTSIGADTQYF
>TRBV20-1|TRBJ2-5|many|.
TGCAGTGCGGGGCAAGAGACCCAGTACTTC
CSAGQETQYF
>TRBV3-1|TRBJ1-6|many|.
TGTGCCAGCAGCCCAAAGATAAGGACAGCAACCAATTCACCCCTCCACTTT
CASSPKIRTATNSPLHF
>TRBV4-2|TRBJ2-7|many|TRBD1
TGTGCCAGCAGCACTCGAGAGGGGACAGGGAACTACGAGCAGTACTTC
CASSTREGTGNYEQYF
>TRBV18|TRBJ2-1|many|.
TGTGCCAGCTCACCTGGGACCCCAACCAATGAGCAGTTCTTC
CASSPGTPTNEQFF
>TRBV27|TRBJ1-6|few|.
TGTGCCAGCAGTTTACGTGGAAGAGGGTCACCCCTCCACTTT
CASSLRGRGSPLHF
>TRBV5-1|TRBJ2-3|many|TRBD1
TGCGCCAGCAGCTTGGCTTCACCGGGACAGGGGTCAGATACGCAGTATTTT
CASSLASPGQGSDTQYF
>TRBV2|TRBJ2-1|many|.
TGTGCCAGCAGTGGCCTTTGGGGGGGGGCAGGGAATGAGCAGTTCTTC
CASSGLWGGAGNEQFF
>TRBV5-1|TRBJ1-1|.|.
TGCGCCAGCAGCCCACAGGTGAACACTGAAGCTTTCTTT
CASSPQVNTEAFF
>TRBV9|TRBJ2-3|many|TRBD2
TGTGCCAGCAGCCTACGGACTATTGTAGCGGGCCTACCAAAAGATACGCAGTATTTT
CASSLRTIVAGLPKDTQYF
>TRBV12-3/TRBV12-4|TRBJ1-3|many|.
TGTGCCAAGTCAGACAGGCGAAACACCATATATTTT
CAKSDRRNTIYF
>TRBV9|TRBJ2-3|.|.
TGTGCCAGCAGCGTAGAGGATACGCAGTATTTT
CASSVEDTQYF
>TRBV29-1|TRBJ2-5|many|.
TGCAGCGTTGAAGGCCAAGAGACCCAGTACTTC
CSVEGQETQYF
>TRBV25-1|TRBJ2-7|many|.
TGTGCCAGCCGAACCCGGGACGGCTACGAGCAGTACTTC
CASRTRDGYEQYF
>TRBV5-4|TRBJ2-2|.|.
TGTGCCAGCAGCTTGGATGCGGACCCCAACACCGGGGAGCTGTTTTTT
CASSLDADPNTGELFF